The following is a TCR beta chain sequence with its context. The antigen is not known. The assay was immunoSEQ multiplex PCR, and TCRdb's table has in-frame clones only and misses some. This repertoire shows some 5,000 clones, 45% to 55% found once; its top ten account for 75% to 85%. The sample is drawn from a study of siplizumab effects on memory and regulatory T cells. Study overall: With siplizumab at 0.8 to 1 ug/mL or without drug, mixed lymphocyte reactions were set up in pairs.

This CDR3 is 15 amino acids long. Germline CDR1 and CDR2: MNHEY and SMNVEV (reference sequence). V trimming: 8 bases; J trimming: 1 base; junction bases outside the gene matches: 8. A roughly 6-day coculture at 37°C was performed with the mixed lymphocyte reaction cells. Whole-study results and caveats: Naive T cells, seemingly more diverse than memory cells, seemed major alloresponse contributors. A mean of around 69% of mappable alloreactive CD4+ clones were Treg-derived with siplizumab, compared with 26.9% in controls.

V gene TRBV27 combines with J gene TRBJ2-1, with 7 bases fitting TRBD2. The origin of this receptor is a human donor in good health; the cells came from an allogeneic mixed lymphocyte reaction. Some clones in this sample may be carry-over from other donors' samples. What was sequenced was CFSE-low (dividing) CD8+ T cells sorted from an allogeneic mixed lymphocyte reaction. The CDR3 is CASSSGMNSYNEQFF. The CDR3 bases are TGTGCCAGCTCTAGCGGAATGAATTCCTACAATGAGCAGTTCTTC.